The T cell receptor (beta chain) described here comes from a study of Graves' ophthalmopathy and Graves' hyperthyroidism. From germline, CDR1 is MNHEY and CDR2 SMNVEV (reference sequence). The CDR3 covers 13 residues. RNA transcripts served as template for amplifying TCR beta CDR3 sequences. The library came from an HTBI-primed first-round RT-PCR and a second-round multiplex PCR. Via MiXCR, TCRdb re-called the multiplex PCR reads, giving one row per CDR3 protein. This table holds 200,000 to 250,000 distinct CDR3 sequences, under 25% found once. Note on this clonotype: One base away lies a much larger clone, so this may be a sequencing read error.

V is TRBV27 and J is TRBJ1-6, with 9 bases fitting TRBD1. The specimen was peripheral blood. The receptor comes from a woman aged 50 to 60 with Graves' ophthalmopathy. CDR3 protein: CDSGTGHNSPLHF. CDR3 DNA sequence: TGTGACAGCGGGACAGGGCACAATTCACCCCTCCACTTT.